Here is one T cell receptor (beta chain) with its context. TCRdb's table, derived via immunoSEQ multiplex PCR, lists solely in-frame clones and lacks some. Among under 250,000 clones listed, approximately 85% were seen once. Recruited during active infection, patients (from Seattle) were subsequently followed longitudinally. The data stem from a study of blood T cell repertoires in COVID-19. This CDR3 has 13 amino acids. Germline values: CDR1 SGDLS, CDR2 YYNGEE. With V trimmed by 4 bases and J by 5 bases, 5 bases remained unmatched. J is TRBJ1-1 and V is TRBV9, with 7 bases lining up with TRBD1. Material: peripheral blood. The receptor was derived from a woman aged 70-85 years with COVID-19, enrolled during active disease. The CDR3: CASSPWTGTEAFF. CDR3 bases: TGTGCCAGCAGCCCCTGGACAGGAACTGAAGCTTTCTTT.